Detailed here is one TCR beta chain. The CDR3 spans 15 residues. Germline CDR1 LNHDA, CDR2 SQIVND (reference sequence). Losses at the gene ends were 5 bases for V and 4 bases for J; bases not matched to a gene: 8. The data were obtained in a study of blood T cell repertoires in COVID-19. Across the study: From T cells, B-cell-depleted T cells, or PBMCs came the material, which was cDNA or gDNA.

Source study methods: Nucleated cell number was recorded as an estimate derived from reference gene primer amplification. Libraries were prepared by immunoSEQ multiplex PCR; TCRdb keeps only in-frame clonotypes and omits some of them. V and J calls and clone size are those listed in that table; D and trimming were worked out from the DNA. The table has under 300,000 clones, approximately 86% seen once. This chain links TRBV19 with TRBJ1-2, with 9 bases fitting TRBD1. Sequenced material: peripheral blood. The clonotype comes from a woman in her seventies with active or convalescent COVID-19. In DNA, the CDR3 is TGTGCCAGTAGTCTAACCCCGGGACAGGGCTATGGCTACACCTTC. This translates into CASSLTPGQGYGYTF.